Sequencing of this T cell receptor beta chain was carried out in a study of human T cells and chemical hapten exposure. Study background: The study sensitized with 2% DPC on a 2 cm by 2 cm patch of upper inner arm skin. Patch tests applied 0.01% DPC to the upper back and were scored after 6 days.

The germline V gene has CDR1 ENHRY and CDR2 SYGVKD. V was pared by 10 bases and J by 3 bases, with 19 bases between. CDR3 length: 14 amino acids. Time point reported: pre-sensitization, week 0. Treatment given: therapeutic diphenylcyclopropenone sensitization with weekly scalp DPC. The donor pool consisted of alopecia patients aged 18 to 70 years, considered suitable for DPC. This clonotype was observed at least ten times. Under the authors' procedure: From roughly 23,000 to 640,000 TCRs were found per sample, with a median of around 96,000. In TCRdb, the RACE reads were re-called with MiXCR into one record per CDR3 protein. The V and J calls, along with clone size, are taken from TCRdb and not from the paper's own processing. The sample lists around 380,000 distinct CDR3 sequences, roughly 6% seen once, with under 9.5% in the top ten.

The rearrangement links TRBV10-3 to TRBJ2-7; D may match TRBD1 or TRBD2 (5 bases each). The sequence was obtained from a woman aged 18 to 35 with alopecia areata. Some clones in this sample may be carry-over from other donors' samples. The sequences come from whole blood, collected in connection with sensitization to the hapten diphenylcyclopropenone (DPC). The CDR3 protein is CATYAGTELYEQYF. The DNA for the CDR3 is TGTGCCACGTACGCCGGGACCGAGCTCTACGAGCAGTACTTC.